What follows are 9 T cell receptor beta chains derived from one specimen sequenced in a study of control samples from healthy donors and cancer patients. The table came from immunoSEQ multiplex PCR; TCRdb's copy has only in-frame clones and leaves some out. The sample carries over 100,000 clones, roughly 90% recorded once. Material: blood. These receptors came from a woman in her forties or fifties in good health.

The genes are TRBV27 and TRBJ1-1; unclear D gene. Germline CDR1 is MNHEY and CDR2 is SMNVEV (reference sequence). The V end lost 8 bases, the J end lost 4 bases, and 20 bases lay between the germline ends. The CDR3 consists of 15 residues. The CDR3 sequence: CASRGAPKASTEAFF. CDR3 nucleotides: TGTGCCAGCCGGGGAGCTCCAAAGGCCAGCACTGAAGCTTTCTTT.

The chain joins TRBV5-6 to TRBJ1-6; 8 bases fit TRBD1. The CDR3 covers 15 residues. Germline V CDR1 and CDR2: SGHDT, YYEEEE. The junction had 4 bases not matched to a gene; V was cut back by 0 bases and J by 8 bases. The CDR3 sequence: CASSLADRGDSPLHF. The CDR3 coding sequence is TGTGCCAGCAGCTTGGCTGACAGGGGAGATTCACCCCTCCACTTT. The full variable domain, completed using reference TRBV5-6 and TRBJ1-6, is DAGVTQSPTHLIKTRGQQVTLRCSPKSGHDTVSWYQQALGQGPQFIFQYYEEEERQRGNFPDRFSGHQFPNYSSELNVNALLLGDSALYLCASSLADRGDSPLHFGNGTRLTVT.

The chain couples TRBV6-5 to TRBJ2-2; D is undetermined. Per the germline V gene, CDR1 is MNHEY and CDR2 is SVGAGI. The V gene lost 7 bases and the J gene lost 2 bases, with 11 bases spanning the gap. The CDR3 extends over 14 amino acids. CDR3 in amino acids: CASTPGLNTGELFF. DNA for the CDR3: TGTGCCAGCACCCCCGGGTTAAACACCGGGGAGCTGTTTTTT.

The rearrangement joins TRBV2 to TRBJ1-1; maybe TRBD1 (5 bases). CDR3 length: 15 residues. The ends were cut back, 7 bases at V and 4 bases at J, with 19 bases in the middle. Germline lookup yields CDR1 SNHLY and CDR2 FYNNEI. The CDR3 loop reads CASTEGGDRLTEAFF. As DNA, the CDR3 is TGTGCCAGCACCGAGGGAGGGGATCGGCTCACTGAAGCTTTCTTT.

V is TRBV3-1 (or the pseudogene TRBV3-2) and J is TRBJ1-1, with a tentative D call TRBD1 (6 bases). In germline, CDR1 is LGHDT, CDR2 YNNKEL (reference sequence). The CDR3 has 15 amino acids. Between the trimmed V and J ends, which lost 3 bases and 2 bases, there was a span of 13 bases. The CDR3 loop is CASSHLGRGNTEAFF. In DNA form, the CDR3 reads TGTGCCAGCAGCCACCTCGGCAGGGGTAACACTGAAGCTTTCTTT.

The chain recombines TRBV30 with TRBJ1-3, with 7 bases lining up with TRBD1. This CDR3 is built from 15 residues. In germline, CDR1 is GTSNPN, CDR2 SVGIG (reference sequence). Trimming cost V 1 base and J 3 bases; bases outside gene matches: 6. In DNA, the CDR3 is TGTGCCTGGAGTGGTTCAGGGGGATTTGGAAACACCATATATTTT. Protein sequence: CAWSGSGGFGNTIYF.

The rearrangement links TRBV5-1 to TRBJ1-1, with D uncertain. Trimming left V 0 bases short and J 1 base short, with 13 bases between. The CDR3 totals 16 residues. Germline CDR1 and CDR2: SGHRS and YFSETQ. CDR3 sequence: CASSLAPVRTNTEAFF. CDR3 nucleotides: TGCGCCAGCAGCTTGGCTCCAGTTCGAACGAACACTGAAGCTTTCTTT.

CDR3 protein: CASSLFNRGHLNYGYTF. The DNA for the CDR3 is TGCGCCAGCAGCTTGTTCAACAGGGGGCATCTTAACTATGGCTACACCTTC. The gene calls are TRBV5-1 and TRBJ1-2; 9 nucleotides line up with TRBD1. The CDR3 length is 17 residues. V was clipped by 1 base and J by 1 base; unmatched bases: 8. Germline V CDR1 and CDR2: SGHRS, YFSETQ.

The genes are TRBV3-1 (or the pseudogene TRBV3-2) and TRBJ1-6; D not certain. The CDR3 extends over 14 amino acids. Looked up from germline, CDR1 is LGHDT and CDR2 is YNNKEL (reference sequence). Trimming took 4 bases from V and 10 from J, leaving 14 bases between them. The CDR3 protein is CASSPFSLQSPLHF. The CDR3, as DNA: TGTGCCAGCAGCCCTTTCAGTTTGCAGTCACCCCTCCACTTT.